One and the same sample provided the 27 T cell receptor beta chains below, sequenced in a study of robustness of blood B and T cell sequencing. The template for TCR beta quantification was mRNA, not genomic DNA. cDNA was made with a 5' template-switch oligo adding a universal priming site. A 12-nucleotide random UMI in the template-switch oligo labeled every cDNA molecule. TCRdb re-called the PCR reads through MiXCR, storing one row per CDR3 protein. The sample contains 3,500 to 4,000 distinct CDR3 sequences, more than 55% of which appear only once. The sequenced sample was peripheral blood. Receptors were obtained from a human donor in good health.

The gene calls are TRBV10-3 and TRBJ1-1; no firm D call. The germline V gene encodes CDR1 ENHRY and CDR2 SYGVKD. Trimming took off 11 bases at V and 0 bases at J, with 13 bases between the two ends. The CDR3 runs 13 residues. The CDR3 protein is CASMLGLNTEAFF. DNA of the CDR3: TGTGCCTCCATGCTTGGATTGAACACTGAAGCTTTCTTT.

The chain uses TRBV7-9 and TRBJ2-1; 9 bases are shared with TRBD2. This CDR3 region has 13 residues. V lost 4 bases, J lost 9 bases, and 4 bases stayed unmatched. CDR1 and CDR2 (germline): SEHNR, FQNEAQ (reference sequence). The CDR3 bases are TGTGCCAGCAGCTCGACTAGCGGAAGTGAGCAGTTCTTC. It translates to CASSSTSGSEQFF.

This chain connects TRBV7-6 to TRBJ2-7, with a tentative D call TRBD2 (5 bases). This CDR3 spans 14 amino acids. Trimming took 1 base from V and 1 from J, leaving 8 bases between them. Looked up from germline, CDR1 is SGHVS and CDR2 is FNYEAQ. CDR3 in amino acids: CASSLVSGSYEQYF. CDR3 sequence (DNA): TGTGCCAGCAGCTTAGTCAGCGGTTCCTACGAGCAGTACTTC.

The chain links TRBV30 to TRBJ2-3, with no clear D. The CDR3 consists of 11 residues. Trimming took 2 bases from V and 8 from J, leaving 8 bases between them. Per germline, CDR1 GTSNPN and CDR2 SVGIG (reference sequence). In DNA form, the CDR3 reads TGTGCCTGGAGTACTGTGGCTACGCAGTATTTT. It encodes CAWSTVATQYF.

The chain links TRBV7-2 to TRBJ1-2, with D maybe TRBD1 (5 bases). CDR1 and CDR2 from the germline V gene are SGHTA and FQGNSA. Trimming took 2 bases from V and 0 from J, leaving 16 bases between them. The length of the CDR3 is 17 residues. Here the CDR3 DNA reads TGTGCCAGCAGCTTATCGGGGGGGGTAGGGGCTAACTATGGCTACACCTTC. Translating gives CASSLSGGVGANYGYTF.

This clonotype has a handful of counts. V is TRBV10-3 and J is TRBJ1-2; D uncertain. The V gene lost 3 bases and the J gene lost 4 bases, with 21 bases spanning the gap. There are 17 residues in the CDR3. The germline V gene has CDR1 ENHRY and CDR2 SYGVKD. This CDR3 is CAISDSRQATTSYGYTF. CDR3 bases: TGTGCCATCAGTGACTCCCGTCAAGCGACAACTAGCTATGGCTACACCTTC.

Relative to its sample, this clonotype is large. The J gene is TRBJ2-3, the V gene TRBV7-2, with D possibly matching TRBD1 (5 bases). Germline lookup yields CDR1 SGHTA and CDR2 FQGNSA. The CDR3 contains 16 residues. V shed 2 bases and J shed 2 bases, with 14 bases lying between them. In nucleotides, the CDR3 is TGTGCCAGCAGCTTATGGCCGACAGAACTCACAGATACGCAGTATTTT. Translated: CASSLWPTELTDTQYF.

The chain links TRBV10-3 to TRBJ2-7, with unresolved D. The CDR3 extends over 14 amino acids. Trimming removed 4 bases at V and 0 bases at J, with 10 bases between. Germline V CDR1 and CDR2: ENHRY, SYGVKD. CDR3 protein: CAISVYLGSYEQYF. The CDR3 DNA reads as TGTGCCATCAGTGTCTATCTCGGCTCCTACGAGCAGTACTTC.

The chain recombines TRBV5-5 with TRBJ1-2; no clear D. The CDR3 has 14 amino acids. The germline V gene encodes CDR1 SGHKS and CDR2 YYEKEE (reference sequence). V was clipped by 0 bases and J by 0 bases, with 6 bases between them. CDR3 sequence: CASSLEPSNYGYTF. The CDR3 coding sequence is TGTGCCAGCAGCTTGGAACCATCTAACTATGGCTACACCTTC.

The V and J genes are TRBV2 and TRBJ2-1; D gene unclear. V lost 2 bases and J lost 0, with 8 bases in between. Germline V gene lookup returns CDR1 SNHLY and CDR2 FYNNEI. This CDR3 has 15 residues. This CDR3 reads CASSERLTSYNEQFF. CDR3 DNA sequence: TGTGCCAGCAGTGAAAGGCTAACCTCCTACAATGAGCAGTTCTTC.

The chain uses TRBV4-1 and TRBJ2-7; 7 positions match TRBD1. The V segment lost 3 bases and the J segment 0 bases; nucleotides outside the gene matches: 5. The CDR3 is 15 residues long. In germline, CDR1 is MGHRA, CDR2 YSYEKL. The chain's CDR3 is CASSQNRGFSYEQYF. As DNA, the CDR3 is TGCGCCAGCAGCCAGAACAGGGGTTTCTCCTACGAGCAGTACTTC.

V gene TRBV5-1 combines with J gene TRBJ2-6; possibly TRBD1 for D (6 bases). The CDR3 has 18 residues. CDR1 is SGHRS, CDR2 YFSETQ, per germline. Trimming took 6 bases from V and 0 from J, leaving 19 bases between them. The CDR3, as DNA: TGCGCCAGCACCCCAGGGGCAGGCTTATTCTCTGGGGCCAACGTCCTGACTTTC. Encoded protein: CASTPGAGLFSGANVLTF.

This clonotype turned up a few times. This chain uses TRBV7-2 with TRBJ2-1; 11 positions agree with TRBD2. Germline-derived CDR1 and CDR2 are SGHTA and FQGNSA. After removal of 4 bases from V and 0 bases from J, the junction contained 11 bases not matched to a gene. CDR3 length equals 19 residues. CDR3 protein: CASSSPGLAGGFSYNEQFF. The CDR3 nucleotides are TGTGCCAGCAGCTCCCCCGGGCTAGCGGGGGGTTTCTCCTACAATGAGCAGTTCTTC.

Sample share makes this clonotype large. The chain carries TRBV7-2 and TRBJ1-1, with a weak D call TRBD1 (5 bases). The CDR3 extends over 14 amino acids. V lost 2 bases to trimming and J lost 4 bases, with 11 bases between them. From germline, CDR1 is SGHTA and CDR2 FQGNSA. CDR3 nucleotides: TGTGCCAGCAGCTTATCTGGGAGGGGCACTGAAGCTTTCTTT. The encoded protein is CASSLSGRGTEAFF.

CDR3: CASTPGGTDYGYTF. In nucleotides, the CDR3 is TGTGCCAGCACCCCGGGAGGGACAGACTATGGCTACACCTTC. The V gene is TRBV12-3 or TRBV12-4, the J gene TRBJ1-2; 7 bases are a match to TRBD1. CDR3 length equals 14 residues. The V and J ends lost 7 bases and 3 bases, in that order; junction bases with no gene match: 8.

This clonotype was seen more than once but under ten times. The V and J genes are TRBV5-1 and TRBJ2-2; D not certain. The CDR3 is made up of 13 amino acids. Trimming took 3 bases from V and 7 from J, leaving 10 bases between them. The germline V gene encodes CDR1 SGHRS and CDR2 YFSETQ. Here the CDR3 DNA reads TGCGCCAGCAGCTCCATCCCCGACGGGGAGCTGTTTTTT. It encodes CASSSIPDGELFF.

The V call is TRBV11-3, the J call TRBJ2-1; 13 positions agree with TRBD2. The J segment lost 8 bases and the V segment lost 3 bases, leaving 4 bases of the junction unmatched. The CDR3 is made up of 15 amino acids. Germline assignment: CDR1 SGHNT and CDR2 YENEEA. The CDR3: CASSFGTSGVDEQFF. The CDR3, as DNA: TGTGCCAGCAGCTTCGGGACTAGCGGGGTCGATGAGCAGTTCTTC.

The chain carries TRBV11-1 and TRBJ2-1, with 10 positions matching TRBD1. The junction had 8 bases not matched to a gene; V was cut back by 5 bases and J by 7 bases. The CDR3 spans 15 residues. Per the germline V gene, CDR1 is SGHAT and CDR2 is FQDESV (reference sequence). The CDR3 sequence: CASSERGQGRNEQFF. The CDR3 bases are TGTGCCAGCAGCGAACGGGGACAGGGGAGAAATGAGCAGTTCTTC.

The chain has TRBV24-1 and TRBJ2-1, with 9 bases identical to TRBD1. The CDR3 sequence is 16 residues long. Trimming cost V 3 bases and J 0 bases; bases outside gene matches: 2. Germline V gene lookup returns CDR1 KGHDR and CDR2 SFDVKD. In DNA form, the CDR3 reads TGTGCCACCAGTGATCCGGGACAGGGCTCCTACAATGAGCAGTTCTTC. Its protein is CATSDPGQGSYNEQFF.

The rearrangement joins TRBV6-2 or TRBV6-3 to TRBJ2-2; D is unresolved. CDR3 length: 14 amino acids. Trimming shortened V by 6 bases and J by 6 bases, and 14 bases separated the two germline ends. CDR1 is MNHEY and CDR2 is SVGEGT in the germline V gene. The CDR3 sequence: CASRPSGVAGELFF. The CDR3 DNA follows: TGTGCCAGCAGACCCTCCGGAGTGGCCGGGGAGCTGTTTTTT.

The chain carries TRBV20-1 and TRBJ2-7, with D perhaps TRBD1 (7 bases). From germline, CDR1 is DFQATT and CDR2 SNEGSKA (reference sequence). The CDR3 loop spans 15 amino acids. V lost 4 bases, J lost 3 bases, and 19 bases lay in between. DNA for the CDR3: TGCAGTGCTAAGACAGGGCCCGGAGGGTTCTACGAGCAGTACTTC. It encodes CSAKTGPGGFYEQYF.

This sequence joins TRBV20-1 and TRBJ1-1; a weak D match, TRBD1 (5 bases). Germline V gene lookup returns CDR1 DFQATT and CDR2 SNEGSKA (reference sequence). The V end was cut by 6 bases, the J end by 11 bases, with 25 bases between. The CDR3 totals 14 residues. CDR3 DNA sequence: TGCAGTGCGAAGACCAGGGCCGATTTCTCGTGGGCTTTCTTT. This translates into CSAKTRADFSWAFF.

V usage is TRBV20-1 and J usage is TRBJ1-2; 11 bases map to TRBD1. The germline V gene has CDR1 DFQATT and CDR2 SNEGSKA (reference sequence). The trim removed 1 base at V and 3 bases at J, leaving 7 bases unmatched. The length of the CDR3 is 16 residues. CDR3 protein: CSARVPGQGDYYGYTF. The CDR3 bases are TGCAGTGCTAGAGTCCCGGGACAGGGGGATTACTATGGCTACACCTTC.

The chain combines TRBV20-1 with TRBJ1-6, with 7 bases aligning to TRBD1. Germline V gives CDR1 DFQATT, CDR2 SNEGSKA (reference sequence). Germline trimming cut 0 bases from V and 6 bases from J; bases unmatched to any gene: 14. The CDR3 loop spans 18 amino acids. The CDR3 sequence is CSARDGGRGGGSNSPLHF. The CDR3 nucleotides are TGCAGTGCTAGAGATGGGGGCCGTGGAGGGGGCTCTAATTCACCCCTCCACTTT.

This clonotype was found once. The chain is built from TRBV2 and TRBJ2-1, with D perhaps matching TRBD1 or TRBD2 (6 bases each). This CDR3 spans 16 amino acids. Germline CDR1 and CDR2: SNHLY and FYNNEI. V was clipped by 5 bases and J by 1 base, with 15 bases between them. The CDR3 DNA is TGTGCCAGCAGTTTTCCCCAGGGGACTTCCTACAATGAGCAGTTCTTC. Amino acid sequence: CASSFPQGTSYNEQFF.

The chain employs TRBV30 and TRBJ1-6; D is perhaps TRBD1 (6 bases). This CDR3 contains 15 residues. The V gene's germline CDR1 is GTSNPN and CDR2 SVGIG (reference sequence). Trimming left V 2 bases short and J 9 bases short, with 17 bases between. This chain's CDR3 is CAWSQQQGEVSPLHF. CDR3 DNA sequence: TGTGCCTGGAGTCAACAACAGGGAGAGGTTTCACCCCTCCACTTT.

The genes are TRBV27 and TRBJ2-7; 7 bases align to TRBD1. The ends lost 8 bases at V and 2 bases at J; junction bases unmatched: 9. The germline V gene has CDR1 MNHEY and CDR2 SMNVEV (reference sequence). The CDR3 has 14 residues. The CDR3 DNA reads as TGTGCCAGCGGAGTGGACAGGTTAACCTACGAGCAGTACTTC. It translates to CASGVDRLTYEQYF.